The 23 T cell receptor beta chains in this list originate from one sample, sequenced in a study of response to subunit inactivated influenza vaccine. MiXCR, run by TCRdb on the RT-PCR reads, gives a single entry per CDR3 protein. Among approximately 170,000 distinct CDR3 sequences listed, under 15% were seen once. The sample in question was CD8+ T cells sorted from PBMCs, obtained 4 to 6 days after vaccination. These receptor sequences come from a man aged 50-59 years who received an inactivated influenza vaccine.

This clonotype was observed a handful of times. V gene TRBV12-3 or TRBV12-4 combines with J gene TRBJ1-5; D is undetermined. V dropped 3 bases and J dropped 4 bases, with 10 bases sitting between them. The CDR3 is made up of 14 amino acids. The CDR3 DNA reads TGTGCCAGCAGTTTTTCGACGGAGAATCAGCCCCAGCATTTT. Translating gives CASSFSTENQPQHF.

The J gene is TRBJ2-2, the V gene TRBV7-9, with D possibly matching TRBD2 (5 bases). Germline values: CDR1 SEHNR, CDR2 FQNEAQ (reference sequence). This CDR3 region has 13 residues. V was cut by 1 base and J by 7 bases, with 7 bases left in between. The CDR3 DNA follows: TGTGCCAGCAGCTTAGGAGGGCTCGGGGAGCTGTTTTTT. Its protein product is CASSLGGLGELFF.

The chain couples TRBV6-1 to TRBJ1-2; TRBD1 aligns across 9 bases. The CDR3 is 14 residues long. Trimming at V came to 7 bases and at J to 4 bases, leaving 7 bases not matched to a gene. Germline V gene data show CDR1 as MNHNS and CDR2 as SASEGT. The DNA for the CDR3 is TGTGCCAGCACGAAGACAGGGGGTGGCTATGGCTACACCTTC. Translating it yields CASTKTGGGYGYTF.

In this sample, this clonotype turned up many times. V usage is TRBV4-1 and J usage is TRBJ2-1; 15 bases map to TRBD2. The CDR3 totals 15 residues. CDR1 and CDR2 (germline): MGHRA, YSYEKL. V lost 5 bases to trimming and J lost 6 bases; unmatched junction nucleotides: 2. CDR3 amino acids: CASSWTSGGANEQFF. CDR3 DNA sequence: TGCGCCAGCAGCTGGACTAGCGGGGGGGCCAATGAGCAGTTCTTC.

This clonotype was recorded many times. The V gene is TRBV27, the J gene TRBJ2-3; D is ambiguous. V lost 5 bases to trimming and J lost 6 bases, with 21 bases between them. The length of the CDR3 is 16 residues. The germline V gene encodes CDR1 MNHEY and CDR2 SMNVEV (reference sequence). This chain's CDR3 is CASSIHPTGQLDTQYF. In nucleotides, the CDR3 is TGTGCCAGCAGTATCCACCCGACGGGCCAGCTGGATACGCAGTATTTT.

This clonotype was counted only a few times. This rearrangement joins TRBV9 to TRBJ2-2, with D uncertain. Trimming stripped 4 bases from V and 4 bases from J, with 11 bases between. This CDR3 has 14 residues. CDR1 and CDR2 from the germline V gene are SGDLS and YYNGEE. For the CDR3, the DNA is TGTGCCAGCAGCCCGGGCGCGGTCACCGGGGAGCTGTTTTTT. Protein product: CASSPGAVTGELFF.

J is TRBJ2-3 and V is TRBV5-1; TRBD1 is a possible D gene (5 bases). This CDR3 has 15 residues. Deletions cut 0 bases from V and 0 bases from J, with 8 bases between. Germline V gene data show CDR1 as SGHRS and CDR2 as YFSETQ. The CDR3 coding sequence is TGCGCCAGCAGCTTGGAACAGGTTAGCACAGATACGCAGTATTTT. It yields the protein CASSLEQVSTDTQYF.

J is TRBJ2-2 and V is TRBV28, with 7 nucleotides matching TRBD2. This CDR3 region has 18 residues. Germline lookup yields CDR1 MDHEN and CDR2 SYDVKM. The V gene end was trimmed by 5 bases and the J gene end by 0 bases; junction bases not matched to a gene: 12. The CDR3 bases are TGTGCCAGCAGTACTCCCGCGGCGCGGGGGACGAACACCGGGGAGCTGTTTTTT. Encoded protein: CASSTPAARGTNTGELFF.

This clonotype was detected many times. V is TRBV12-3 or TRBV12-4 and J is TRBJ1-5; no clear D gene. The CDR3 runs to 15 residues. With 2 bases removed from V and 2 bases from J, the gap between germline ends came to 10 bases. As DNA, the CDR3 is TGTGCCAGCAGTTTATCCGGCCAGGGCAATCAGCCCCAGCATTTT. Translation gives CASSLSGQGNQPQHF.

This clonotype has just a few counts. The chain couples TRBV5-1 to TRBJ2-7, with D uncertain. V was cut by 5 bases and J by 6 bases, with 9 bases left in between. The CDR3 consists of 11 residues. The germline V gene encodes CDR1 SGHRS and CDR2 YFSETQ. The CDR3 region is CASSTKGEQYF. The CDR3, as DNA: TGCGCCAGCAGTACCAAAGGCGAGCAGTACTTC.

J is TRBJ2-1 and V is TRBV7-9; TRBD2 is a possible D gene (5 bases). The ends were cut back, 5 bases at V and 3 bases at J, with 20 bases in the middle. Per the germline V gene, CDR1 is SEHNR and CDR2 is FQNEAQ (reference sequence). The CDR3 runs 17 residues. The CDR3 is CASSPSPGVANYNEQFF. The CDR3 coding sequence is TGTGCCAGCAGCCCTAGCCCCGGGGTAGCGAACTACAATGAGCAGTTCTTC.

This clonotype appeared a few times. This chain connects TRBV15 to TRBJ1-6; no firm D call. Germline V CDR1 and CDR2: LNHNV, YYDKDF (reference sequence). Trimming took off 6 bases at V and 7 bases at J, with 7 bases between the two ends. CDR3 size: 12 residues. The CDR3 DNA sequence: TGTGCCACCAGTACCGAGAATTCACCCCTCCACTTT. The encoded protein is CATSTENSPLHF.

This clonotype was seen many times. The chain employs TRBV13 and TRBJ1-1; D remains ambiguous. Per the germline V gene, CDR1 is PRHDT and CDR2 is FYEKMQ (reference sequence). This CDR3 comprises 13 residues. Trimming left V 1 base short and J 6 bases short, with 9 bases between. In nucleotides, the CDR3 is TGTGCCAGCAGCTTAGAGGAGGGCCCTGAAGCTTTCTTT. Amino acids: CASSLEEGPEAFF.

This clonotype has just a few counts. The chain employs TRBV12-3 or TRBV12-4 and TRBJ2-3; 8 bases agree with TRBD1. With 5 bases clipped from V and 5 bases from J, the junction kept 6 bases outside the gene matches. This CDR3 region has 14 residues. The CDR3 region is CASSHPGQEDTQYF. DNA of the CDR3: TGTGCCAGCAGTCACCCGGGACAGGAAGATACGCAGTATTTT.

This sequence joins TRBV2 and TRBJ2-3, with D unclear. The CDR3 runs to 15 residues. Germline assignment: CDR1 SNHLY and CDR2 FYNNEI. Trimming took 3 bases from V and 1 from J, leaving 11 bases between them. The CDR3 nucleotides read TGTGCCAGCAGTGATGATGGGTCCGGCACAGATACGCAGTATTTT. As protein: CASSDDGSGTDTQYF.

The rearrangement joins TRBV2 to TRBJ2-3; D gene uncertain. CDR1 and CDR2 from the germline V gene are SNHLY and FYNNEI. The germline V and J ends were trimmed by 8 bases and 6 bases, with 12 bases remaining between them. CDR3 length equals 12 residues. The CDR3 is CASDRSIDTQYF. The DNA of the CDR3 is TGTGCCAGCGACCGTTCGATCGATACGCAGTATTTT.

The rearrangement uses TRBV9 and TRBJ2-3; no firm D call. The CDR3 loop spans 17 amino acids. Germline V gene lookup returns CDR1 SGDLS and CDR2 YYNGEE. The V gene lost 0 bases and the J gene lost 0 bases, with 14 bases spanning the gap. Written as DNA, the CDR3 is TGTGCCAGCAGCGTAGAAGGGTGGCTTACTAGCACAGATACGCAGTATTTT. This encodes CASSVEGWLTSTDTQYF.

This clonotype turned up a few times. The rearrangement uses TRBV11-2 and TRBJ2-5; no firm D call. The CDR3 has 13 residues. CDR1 SGHAT and CDR2 FQNNGV come from the germline V gene. Trimming cost V 4 bases and J 4 bases, with 10 bases left between them. CDR3 DNA sequence: TGTGCCAGCAGCTCGGACCTATTAGAGACCCAGTACTTC. It translates to CASSSDLLETQYF.

This clonotype has a handful of counts. This chain connects TRBV6-1 to TRBJ1-1, with D possibly being TRBD1 (5 bases). This CDR3 has 14 residues. CDR1 is MNHNS, CDR2 SASEGT, per germline. With 0 bases removed from V and 1 base from J, the gap between germline ends came to 6 bases. Here the CDR3 reads CASSEAQGNTEAFF. DNA of the CDR3: TGTGCCAGCAGTGAAGCGCAGGGGAACACTGAAGCTTTCTTT.

This sequence joins TRBV27 and TRBJ1-5, with 9 positions matching TRBD1. This CDR3 comprises 14 residues. CDR1 and CDR2 from the germline V gene are MNHEY and SMNVEV (reference sequence). The V segment lost 5 bases and the J segment 4 bases; nucleotides outside the gene matches: 3. Here the CDR3 reads CASSQQGANQPQHF. Written as DNA, the CDR3 is TGTGCCAGCAGTCAACAGGGGGCGAATCAGCCCCAGCATTTT.

This chain uses TRBV6-1 with TRBJ1-5; D uncertain. The V gene lost 2 bases and the J gene lost 4 bases, with 12 bases spanning the gap. This CDR3 comprises 15 residues. Germline V CDR1 and CDR2: MNHNS, SASEGT. CDR3 in DNA: TGTGCCAGCAGTGAATGGGCAGCAACTAATCAGCCCCAGCATTTT. It is translated as CASSEWAATNQPQHF.

This chain connects TRBV28 to TRBJ2-5; D may be TRBD1 (6 bases). This CDR3 region has 14 residues. V shed 5 bases and J shed 4 bases, with 14 bases lying between them. Germline V gives CDR1 MDHEN, CDR2 SYDVKM. DNA of the CDR3: TGTGCCAGCAGTGCAACAGGGTACCCAGAGACCCAGTACTTC. The encoded protein is CASSATGYPETQYF.

This clonotype came up a few times. DNA for the CDR3: TGTGCCATCAGTGAGAGGGGCTACTTAGCCAAAAACATTCAGTACTTC. This gives the protein CAISERGYLAKNIQYF. The rearrangement joins TRBV10-3 to TRBJ2-4; D possibly corresponds to TRBD1 (5 bases). The germline CDR1 and CDR2 sequences are ENHRY and SYGVKD. The CDR3 totals 16 residues. Trimming pared 2 bases from V and 0 bases from J, leaving 11 bases between.